What follows are 3 T cell receptor beta chains derived from one specimen sequenced in a study of blood T cells in healthy people across ages. The use of a sample-barcoded 5' primer and a J-beta primer mix characterized a second PCR of 7 to 11 cycles. TCRdb re-analysed the 5' RACE reads in MiXCR, keeping a single row per CDR3 protein. Among around 1,000,000 distinct CDR3 sequences listed, approximately 25% were seen once. The data were also submitted as part of a second study, on T cells of mothers and their children.

Sequenced: blood. These receptors were taken from a girl aged 2-10 years in good health.

V usage is TRBV29-1 and J usage is TRBJ1-3, with D perhaps TRBD1 (6 bases). Per germline, CDR1 SQVTM and CDR2 ANQGSEA. Trimming took off 4 bases at V and 1 base at J, with 11 bases between the two ends. This CDR3 is 14 amino acids long. CDR3 amino acids: CSVVGTRSGNTIYF. In DNA, the CDR3 is TGCAGCGTTGTGGGGACACGTTCTGGAAACACCATATATTTT.

V and J are TRBV6-5 and TRBJ2-7; TRBD1 matches at 9 bases. This CDR3 is 13 amino acids long. Germline loops: CDR1 MNHEY, CDR2 SVGAGI. The V and J ends lost 5 bases and 10 bases, in that order; junction bases with no gene match: 9. CDR3: CASSPQGALHQYF. In nucleotides, the CDR3 is TGTGCCAGCAGTCCACAGGGGGCGTTGCACCAGTACTTC.

This clonotype has just a few counts. The missing conserved phenylalanine or tryptophan at the end of this CDR3 makes a read error likely. The V and J genes are TRBV6-1 and TRBJ2-5; 9 bases are shared with TRBD2. V was pared by 4 bases and J by 2 bases, with 8 bases of the junction left unmatched. Germline V gene lookup returns CDR1 MNHNS and CDR2 SASEGT. This CDR3 contains 16 residues. CDR3 loop: CASSVVAGGIQETQYL. The CDR3 DNA follows: TGTGCCAGCAGTGTGGTTGCGGGAGGGATTCAAGAGACCCAGTACCTC.